These 23 T cell receptor delta chains were all obtained from the same sample, sequenced in a study of gamma-delta chains in newborns, infants, children. TCRdb called clones anew from the reads with CATT. The sample includes roughly 7,400 delta-chain clones, 0.66% seen only once; the top ten take roughly a sixth. The sequenced sample was blood. Receptor source: a child who was a newborn, infant or young child, either healthy, febrile or measles-vaccinated (not recorded which).

This clone showed up just a few times. With only one base between it and a far larger clone, this is likely a read error. This sequence joins TRDV2 and TRDJ3, with 11 bases identical to TRDD3. This CDR3 spans 17 amino acids. Looked up from germline, CDR1 is GEAIGNYY and CDR2 is EKD. The CDR3 DNA reads TGTGCCAGTGACAGTACTGGGGGATACTGGGACACCCGACAGATGTTTTTC. It yields the protein CASDSTGGYWDTRQMFF.

A remark on this clone: A much larger clone is a single base away; this may be a read error. The chain employs TRDV2 and TRDJ2; 12 nucleotides match TRDD3. The CDR3 loop spans 17 amino acids. Germline loops: CDR1 GEAIGNYY, CDR2 EKD. The CDR3, as DNA: TGTGCCCGTGACCCAATTACTGGGGGATACAGGACAGCACAACTCTTCTTT. It yields the protein CARDPITGGYRTAQLFF.

As to this clone: Sequence at one end of the junction differs from germline and may be a read error. This chain connects TRDV2 to TRDJ2; TRDD3 matches at 13 bases. Germline V gives CDR1 GEAIGNYY, CDR2 EKD. The CDR3 runs to 15 residues. The CDR3: CARDVLGDTPAQLFF. For the CDR3, the DNA is TGTGCCCGTGATGTACTGGGGGATACGCCAGCGCAACTCTTCTTT.

This clone was seen more than once but under ten times. A much larger clone differs by one base, so this may be a read error. The V gene is TRDV2, the J gene TRDJ3; 11 nucleotides line up with TRDD3. CDR1 is GEAIGNYY, CDR2 EKD, per germline. The CDR3 spans 20 residues. Here the CDR3 reads CACDPVVGDTRSWDTRQVFF. Here the CDR3 DNA reads TGTGCCTGTGACCCCGTGGTGGGGGATACGCGATCCTGGGACACCCGACAGGTGTTTTTC.

This clone has just a few counts. A far larger clone is a single base away, which makes a read error likely. Other DNA sequences in this specimen translate into the identical CDR3. The V gene is TRDV2, the J gene TRDJ3, with D perhaps matching TRDD3 (6 bases). CDR3 length equals 18 residues. V gave up 0 bases and J gave up 1 base, with 12 bases separating them. Germline-derived CDR1 and CDR2 are GEAIGNYY and EKD. CDR3 sequence reads: CACDTVGIVSWDTRQMFF. In DNA form, the CDR3 reads TGTGCCTGTGACACCGTGGGGATCGTATCCTGGGACACCCGACAGATGTTTTTC.

This clone was seen a handful of times. A far more abundant clone sits one base away, making this likely a read error. The rearrangement uses TRDV2 and TRDJ2; D is unresolved. Germline CDR1 GEAIGNYY, CDR2 EKD. This CDR3 comprises 15 residues. The CDR3: CACDQIGVLTTQLFF. As DNA, the CDR3 is TGTGCCTGTGACCAAATCGGAGTTCTGACAACACAACTCTTCTTT.

The sample holds a few counts of this clone. A read error may be the cause here, since a much bigger clone is one base away. This same CDR3 is encoded by further DNA sequences in the sample. The chain employs TRDV1 and TRDJ1, with D perhaps matching TRDD2 or TRDD3 (5 bases each). Germline V gives CDR1 TSWWSYY, CDR2 QGS. V was cut by 5 bases and J by 8 bases, with 30 bases left in between. CDR3 length: 18 residues. This CDR3 is CALGSFSCTAGTSVKLIF. As DNA, the CDR3 is TGTGCTCTTGGGTCCTTTTCCTGTACCGCGGGGACGTCTGTAAAACTCATCTTT.

A note on this clone: A much more abundant neighbour one base away suggests this may be a read error. V gene TRDV2 combines with J gene TRDJ3; possibly TRDD3 for D (5 bases). CDR1 and CDR2 from the germline V gene are GEAIGNYY and EKD. The CDR3 length is 17 residues. CDR3 coding DNA: TGTGCCTGTGACACTATTTTGGGCTCCTGGGACACCCGACAGGTGTTTTTC. Its protein is CACDTILGSWDTRQVFF.

This clone has just a few counts. With a much larger clone just one base away, this may be a read error. The V call is TRDV2, the J call TRDJ3; TRDD3 matches 8 bases. This CDR3 is 18 amino acids long. CDR1 GEAIGNYY and CDR2 EKD come from the germline V gene. V lost 3 bases and J lost 0; bases outside the gene matches: 6. The CDR3 protein is CACDAGGPHSWDTRQMFF. For the CDR3, the DNA is TGTGCCTGTGACGCTGGGGGACCTCACTCCTGGGACACCCGACAGATGTTTTTC.

This clone is labeled as medium-sized. Other DNA sequences from this sample encode an identical CDR3 as well. The rearrangement links TRDV2 to TRDJ3; maybe TRDD3 (6 bases). The CDR3 spans 18 residues. In germline, CDR1 is GEAIGNYY, CDR2 EKD. Trimming took off 0 bases at V and 2 bases at J, with 13 bases between the two ends. The CDR3 nucleotides read TGTGCCTGTGACACCGGCTGGGGCCCAGCCTGGGACACCCGACAGATGTTTTTC. This translates into CACDTGWGPAWDTRQMFF.

The sample holds a few counts of this clone. A read error is the likely source, as a far larger clone sits one nucleotide away. This sequence joins TRDV2 and TRDJ2; the D gene is possibly TRDD3 (5 bases). This CDR3 spans 17 amino acids. The germline V and J ends were trimmed by 2 bases and 4 bases, with 19 bases remaining between them. Germline V gene sequence: CDR1 GEAIGNYY, CDR2 EKD. CDR3: CACDSLGGLASTAQLFF. The DNA of the CDR3 is TGTGCCTGTGACAGCCTGGGTGGATTGGCTTCGACAGCACAACTCTTCTTT.

In regard to this clone: A far larger clone is off by one base, so a read error is likely. Other DNA variants within this sample encode the same CDR3. The chain is built from TRDV2 and TRDJ2, with 9 nucleotides matching TRDD3. Germline V lookup: CDR1 GEAIGNYY, CDR2 EKD. V lost 7 bases, J lost 1 base, and 6 bases stayed unmatched. This CDR3 is built from 15 residues. This chain's CDR3 is CACDVLGDLTAQLFF. The CDR3 DNA is TGTGCCTGCGACGTACTGGGGGATTTGACAGCACAACTCTTCTTT.

A remark on this clone: The protein recorded in TCRdb matches a much larger clone and deviates from this DNA's translation at residue 15, suggesting a read error; the protein here is obtained by translating the DNA. The J gene is TRDJ3, the V gene TRDV2; TRDD3 matches 11 bases. Per germline, CDR1 GEAIGNYY and CDR2 EKD. This CDR3 is 18 amino acids long. In DNA form, the CDR3 reads TGTGCCTGTGATCTACTGGGGGATATTTCCTGGGACACCCGACGGATGTTTTTC. Translating it yields CACDLLGDISWDTRRMFF.

This clone was seen only a few times. Since a much larger clone is just one base distant, this may be a read error. The V call is TRDV2, the J call TRDJ1; TRDD3 agrees at 13 bases. This CDR3 region has 15 residues. Trimming at V came to 2 bases and at J to 2 bases, leaving 1 base not matched to a gene. The germline V gene encodes CDR1 GEAIGNYY and CDR2 EKD. CDR3 in DNA: TGTGCCTGTGACAACTGGGGGATACGGACCGATAAACTCATCTTT. It yields the protein CACDNWGIRTDKLIF.

On this clone itself: The translation of this DNA and the TCRdb protein of a much larger clone differ at residue 4, probably owing to a read error; the protein shown here is translated from the DNA. The V and J genes are TRDV2 and TRDJ2; 9 bases fit TRDD3. Germline V gene lookup returns CDR1 GEAIGNYY and CDR2 EKD. Trimming took 5 bases from V and 4 from J; bases not matched to a gene: 10. This CDR3 is built from 16 residues. The CDR3 nucleotides read TGTGCCTGTGGCTACTCTGGGGGATCTCAGACAGCACAACTCTTCTTT. Translated, it gives CACGYSGGSQTAQLFF.

This clone came up a few times. TCRdb's protein for this DNA is that of a much larger clone and differs from the translation at residue 6, likely a read error; the protein shown is the DNA translation. V is TRDV2 and J is TRDJ2; 8 bases match TRDD3. Germline assignment: CDR1 GEAIGNYY and CDR2 EKD. The length of the CDR3 is 16 residues. Trimming cost V 3 bases and J 0 bases; bases outside gene matches: 5. The CDR3 nucleotides are TGTGCCTGTGACGTACCGGGGGATACTTTGACAGCACAACTCTTCTTT. This gives the protein CACDVPGDTLTAQLFF.

This clone was seen a few times. The TCRdb protein, from a much larger clone, departs from this DNA's translation at residue 8, likely by read error; the protein shown derives from the DNA. The V gene is TRDV2, the J gene TRDJ1; D perhaps matches TRDD3 (6 bases). CDR3 length: 16 residues. In germline, CDR1 is GEAIGNYY, CDR2 EKD. The germline V and J ends were trimmed by 7 bases and 1 base, with 21 bases remaining between them. CDR3 sequence reads: CACDPLGATATDKLIF. In DNA, the CDR3 is TGTGCCTGCGACCCCTTGGGGGCTACGGCCACCGATAAACTCATCTTT.

This clone turned up a few times. The TCRdb record carries a much larger clone's protein, which differs from this DNA's translation at residue 3; a read error is the likely cause, and the protein listed here is the DNA translation. The V and J genes are TRDV2 and TRDJ3; TRDD3 matches at 9 bases. CDR3 length equals 16 residues. Germline CDR1 reads GEAIGNYY; CDR2 reads EKD. The CDR3 DNA sequence: TGTGCCAGTGACTGGGGGAGCTCCTGGGACACCCGACAGATGTTTTTC. This sequence encodes CASDWGSSWDTRQMFF.

In the case of this clone: Given a much more abundant clone one base away, this may be a read error. The chain links TRDV2 to TRDJ3; perhaps TRDD3 as D (6 bases). The V end lost 2 bases, the J end lost 0 bases, and 10 bases lay between the germline ends. This CDR3 region has 17 residues. Germline CDR1 GEAIGNYY, CDR2 EKD. The CDR3 here is CACDRIHSSWDTRQMFF. Written as DNA, the CDR3 is TGTGCCTGTGACAGGATACACAGCTCCTGGGACACCCGACAGATGTTTTTC.

Concerning this clone itself: A much larger clone sits a single nucleotide away, making a read error possible. This same CDR3 is encoded by further DNA sequences in the sample. The chain employs TRDV2 and TRDJ1; 10 positions match TRDD3. The CDR3 loop spans 17 amino acids. In germline, CDR1 is GEAIGNYY, CDR2 EKD. CDR3 nucleotide sequence: TGTGCCTGTGACACCCTATTACTGGGGGATGGAAGCGATAAGCTCATCTTT. It encodes CACDTLLLGDGSDKLIF.

This clone turned up a few times. A far bigger clonotype differs at one base, so this is likely a read error. CDR3: CACDTVLGDSPWDTRQMFF. The CDR3 DNA sequence: TGTGCCTGTGACACCGTACTGGGGGATAGCCCCTGGGACACCCGACAGATGTTTTTC. This chain joins TRDV2 and TRDJ3, with 11 bases matching TRDD3. Looked up from germline, CDR1 is GEAIGNYY and CDR2 is EKD. V dropped 0 bases and J dropped 2; count of bases not matched to a gene: 5. The CDR3 loop spans 19 amino acids.

This clone occurred a few times. A much larger clone lies a single base off, so this may be a read error. J is TRDJ1 and V is TRDV2; D is perhaps TRDD3 (6 bases). V lost 1 base and J lost 3, with 14 bases in between. The CDR3 extends over 15 amino acids. Germline V gene lookup returns CDR1 GEAIGNYY and CDR2 EKD. CDR3: CACDTLGMRADKLIF. CDR3 in DNA: TGTGCCTGTGACACGTTGGGGATGCGGGCCGATAAACTCATCTTT.

This clone was recorded a few times. A much larger clone lies one base from this, so it may be a read error. The chain employs TRDV2 and TRDJ3; 9 nucleotides match TRDD3. CDR1 GEAIGNYY and CDR2 EKD come from the germline V gene. This CDR3 region has 17 residues. The chain's CDR3 is CARDTTGGSWDTRQMFF. For the CDR3, the DNA is TGTGCCCGTGACACTACTGGGGGATCCTGGGACACCCGACAGATGTTTTTC.